This T cell receptor beta chain was recovered during a study of control samples from healthy donors and cancer patients. Data came from immunoSEQ multiplex PCR; TCRdb stores just in-frame clones and leaves some out. Among roughly 100,000 clones listed, around 90% were seen once. V lost 5 bases to trimming and J lost 4 bases, with 5 bases between them. There are 11 residues in the CDR3. Sample: blood. This chain links TRBV12-3 or TRBV12-4 with TRBJ1-1; D gene ambiguous. The receptor's source is a woman between 18 and 29 years old in good health. This chain's CDR3 is CASSRGTEAFF. The CDR3 DNA reads as TGTGCCAGCAGTCGAGGCACTGAAGCTTTCTTT.